The TCR beta chain described here comes from a study of control samples from healthy donors and cancer patients. The CDR3 is made up of 13 amino acids. CDR1 is MDHEN and CDR2 is SYDVKM in the germline V gene. V lost 6 bases, J lost 7 bases, and 5 bases stayed unmatched. Assay used: immunoSEQ multiplex PCR; TCRdb lists only in-frame clones, some missing. The table lists under 450,000 clones, approximately 90% of them singletons. The sequenced sample consisted of PBMCs. The V gene is TRBV28, the J gene TRBJ1-2, with TRBD1 matching over 10 bases. This receptor was identified in a man aged 35 to 55 with head and neck cancer. The CDR3 DNA reads as TGTGCCAGCAGGGGGGACAGGGGATCTGGCTACACCTTC. Translation: CASRGDRGSGYTF.